This entry describes one T cell receptor beta chain. The source of the sample is a study of blood T cell repertoires in COVID-19. As for the study in general: The study drew acute and convalescent COVID-19 samples from the United States, Italy and Spain.

Original analysis: Reference gene primer amplification yielded estimated nucleated cell counts. This table comes from immunoSEQ multiplex PCR, and its TCRdb copy is limited to in-frame clones, with some not included. That table is the source of V, J and clone size, and D and trimming were worked out from the DNA. This sample has around 120,000 clones; around four fifths occur once, and the top ten carry 2% to 2.5%. The sample taken for sequencing was peripheral blood. This clonotype was obtained from a man aged 30 to 39 with acute or convalescent COVID-19.

The CDR3 sequence: CASSRGTSGRVSNEQFF. The CDR3 bases are TGTGCCAGCAGCAGAGGGACTAGCGGGAGGGTCTCCAATGAGCAGTTCTTC. This rearrangement joins TRBV21-1 to TRBJ2-1; the table's D call, TRBD2, was not checked against the DNA. TRBV21-1 is annotated as a pseudogene. This CDR3 has 17 residues.